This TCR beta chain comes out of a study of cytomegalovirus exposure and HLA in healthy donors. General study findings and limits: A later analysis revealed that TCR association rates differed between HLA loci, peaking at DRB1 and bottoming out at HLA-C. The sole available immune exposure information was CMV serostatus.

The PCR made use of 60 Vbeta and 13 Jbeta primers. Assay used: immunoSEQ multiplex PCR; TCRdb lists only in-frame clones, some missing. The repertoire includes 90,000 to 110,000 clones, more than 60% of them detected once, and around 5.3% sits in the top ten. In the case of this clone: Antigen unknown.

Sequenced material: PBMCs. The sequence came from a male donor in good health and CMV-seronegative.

CDR3 coding DNA: TGTGCCAGCAGCTTAGGACAGGGGGCCTATGGCTACACCTTC. Amino acid sequence: CASSLGQGAYGYTF. The V call is TRBV7-9, the J call TRBJ1-2, with 10 bases lining up with TRBD1. Trimming at V came to 1 base and at J to 4 bases, leaving 0 bases not matched to a gene. Germline CDR1 is SEHNR and CDR2 is FQNEAQ (reference sequence). There are 14 residues in the CDR3.